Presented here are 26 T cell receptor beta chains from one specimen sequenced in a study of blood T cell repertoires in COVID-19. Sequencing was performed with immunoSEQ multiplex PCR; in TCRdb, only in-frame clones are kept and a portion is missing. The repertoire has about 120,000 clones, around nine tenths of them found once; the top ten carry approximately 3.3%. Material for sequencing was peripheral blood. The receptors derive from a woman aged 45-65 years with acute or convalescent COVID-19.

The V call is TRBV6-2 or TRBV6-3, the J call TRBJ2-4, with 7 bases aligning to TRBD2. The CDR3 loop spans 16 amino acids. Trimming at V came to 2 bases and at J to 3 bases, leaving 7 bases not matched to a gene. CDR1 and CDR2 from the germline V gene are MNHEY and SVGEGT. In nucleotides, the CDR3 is TGTGCCAGCAGTTACGTTGGAGCGGGATTCAAAAACATTCAGTACTTC. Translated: CASSYVGAGFKNIQYF.

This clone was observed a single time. This CDR3 reads CSVGKREGLTDTQYF. The CDR3 nucleotides read TGCAGCGTCGGTAAGCGGGAGGGTTTGACAGATACGCAGTATTTT. The rearrangement links TRBV29-1 to TRBJ2-3; 10 nucleotides line up with TRBD2. V lost 6 bases and J lost 3; bases outside the gene matches: 9. The germline V gene encodes CDR1 SQVTM and CDR2 ANQGSEA. This CDR3 region has 15 residues.

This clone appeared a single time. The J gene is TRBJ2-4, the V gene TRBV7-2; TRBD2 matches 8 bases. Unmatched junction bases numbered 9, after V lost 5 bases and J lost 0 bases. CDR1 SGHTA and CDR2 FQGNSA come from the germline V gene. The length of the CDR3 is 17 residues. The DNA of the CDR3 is TGTGCCAGCAGCCCCGTCCAGCGGGGGCTAGCCAAAAACATTCAGTACTTC. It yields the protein CASSPVQRGLAKNIQYF.

In DNA, the CDR3 is TGTGCCAGCAGCTTAGTAGGCGGCCCCGGGGAGCTGTTTTTT. Its protein is CASSLVGGPGELFF. J is TRBJ2-2 and V is TRBV7-9; D unresolved. This CDR3 has 14 amino acids. V was shortened by 1 base and J by 6 bases, with 9 bases between the two germline ends. Per germline, CDR1 SEHNR and CDR2 FQNEAQ (reference sequence).

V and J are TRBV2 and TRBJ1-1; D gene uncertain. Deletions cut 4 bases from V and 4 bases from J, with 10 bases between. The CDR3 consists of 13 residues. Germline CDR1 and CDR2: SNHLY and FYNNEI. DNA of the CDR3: TGTGCCAGCAGTGGAGACATAACCACTGAAGCTTTCTTT. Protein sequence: CASSGDITTEAFF.

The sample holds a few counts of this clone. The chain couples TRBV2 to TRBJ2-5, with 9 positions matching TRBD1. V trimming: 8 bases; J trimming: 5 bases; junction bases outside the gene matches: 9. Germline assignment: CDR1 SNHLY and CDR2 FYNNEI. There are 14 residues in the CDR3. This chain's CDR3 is CASGLGTGRETQYF. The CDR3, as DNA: TGTGCCAGCGGGCTAGGGACAGGGAGGGAGACCCAGTACTTC.

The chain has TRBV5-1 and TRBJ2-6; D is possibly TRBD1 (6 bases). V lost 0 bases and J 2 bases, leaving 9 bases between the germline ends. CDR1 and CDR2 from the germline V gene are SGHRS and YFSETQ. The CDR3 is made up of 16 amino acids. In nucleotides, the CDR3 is TGCGCCAGCAGCTTGGCTCAGGGGACTGGGGCCAACGTCCTGACTTTC. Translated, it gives CASSLAQGTGANVLTF.

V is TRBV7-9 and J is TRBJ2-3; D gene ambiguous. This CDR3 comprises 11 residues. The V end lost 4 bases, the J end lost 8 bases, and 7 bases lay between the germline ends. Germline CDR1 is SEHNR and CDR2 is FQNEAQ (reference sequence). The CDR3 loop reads CASSSFGTQYF. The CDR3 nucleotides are TGTGCCAGCAGCTCTTTCGGTACGCAGTATTTT.

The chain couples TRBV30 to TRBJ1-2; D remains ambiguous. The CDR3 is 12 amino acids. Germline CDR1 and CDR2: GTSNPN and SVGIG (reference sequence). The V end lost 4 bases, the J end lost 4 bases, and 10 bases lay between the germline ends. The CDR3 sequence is CAWTSGFYGYTF. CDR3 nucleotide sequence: TGTGCCTGGACATCAGGATTCTATGGCTACACCTTC.

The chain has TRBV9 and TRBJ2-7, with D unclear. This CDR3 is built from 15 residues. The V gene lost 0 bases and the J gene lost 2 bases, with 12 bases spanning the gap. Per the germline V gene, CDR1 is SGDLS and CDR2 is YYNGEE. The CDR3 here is CASSVDTGATYEQYF. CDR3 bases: TGTGCCAGCAGCGTAGATACCGGAGCAACCTACGAGCAGTACTTC.

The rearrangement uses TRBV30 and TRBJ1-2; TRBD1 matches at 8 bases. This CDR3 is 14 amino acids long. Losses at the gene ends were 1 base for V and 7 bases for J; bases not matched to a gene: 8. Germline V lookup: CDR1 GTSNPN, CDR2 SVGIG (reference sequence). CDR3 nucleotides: TGTGCCTGGAGTGGGGCAGGGGGCGAGTCTGGCTACACCTTC. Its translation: CAWSGAGGESGYTF.

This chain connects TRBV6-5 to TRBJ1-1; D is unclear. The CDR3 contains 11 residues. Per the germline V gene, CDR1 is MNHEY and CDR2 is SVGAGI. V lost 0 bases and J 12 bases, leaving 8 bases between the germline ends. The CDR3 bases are TGTGCCAGCAGTTACTCGAGGTCTACTTTCTTT. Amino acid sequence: CASSYSRSTFF.

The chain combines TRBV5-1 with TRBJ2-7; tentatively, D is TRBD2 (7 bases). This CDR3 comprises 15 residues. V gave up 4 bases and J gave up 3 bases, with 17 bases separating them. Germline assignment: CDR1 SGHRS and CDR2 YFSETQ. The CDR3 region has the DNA TGCGCCAGCAGCCCGGAGGGGGGGAGAGTCTACGAGCAGTACTTC. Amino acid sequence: CASSPEGGRVYEQYF.

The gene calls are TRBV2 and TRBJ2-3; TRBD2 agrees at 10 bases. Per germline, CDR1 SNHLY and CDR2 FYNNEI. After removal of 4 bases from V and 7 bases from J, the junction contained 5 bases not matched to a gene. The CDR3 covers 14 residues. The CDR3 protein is CASSALAGEYTQYF. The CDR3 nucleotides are TGTGCCAGCAGTGCTCTAGCGGGAGAGTATACGCAGTATTTT.

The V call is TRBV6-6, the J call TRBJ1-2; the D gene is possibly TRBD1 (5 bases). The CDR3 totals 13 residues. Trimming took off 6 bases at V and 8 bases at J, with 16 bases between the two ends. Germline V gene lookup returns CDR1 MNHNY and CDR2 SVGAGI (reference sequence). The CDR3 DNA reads TGTGCCAGCAGGGGACCCTTGGAGGGCGGCTACACCTTC. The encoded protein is CASRGPLEGGYTF.

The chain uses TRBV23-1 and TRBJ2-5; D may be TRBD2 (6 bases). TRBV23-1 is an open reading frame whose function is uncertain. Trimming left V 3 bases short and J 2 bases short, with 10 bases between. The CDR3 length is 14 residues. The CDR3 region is CASSHWRVQETQYF. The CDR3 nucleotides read TGCGCCAGCAGTCATTGGAGGGTGCAAGAGACCCAGTACTTC.

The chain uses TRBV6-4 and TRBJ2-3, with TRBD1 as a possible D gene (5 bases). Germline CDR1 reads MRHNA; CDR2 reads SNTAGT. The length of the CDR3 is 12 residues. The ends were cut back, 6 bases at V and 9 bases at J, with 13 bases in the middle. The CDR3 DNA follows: TGTGCCAGCAGCCCCAGGGTACGGACGCAGTATTTT. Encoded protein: CASSPRVRTQYF.

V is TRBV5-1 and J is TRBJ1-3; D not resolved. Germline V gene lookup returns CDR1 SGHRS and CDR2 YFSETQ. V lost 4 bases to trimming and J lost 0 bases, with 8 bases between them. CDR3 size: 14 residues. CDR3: CASSPGYSGNTIYF. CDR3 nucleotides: TGCGCCAGCAGCCCAGGATACTCTGGAAACACCATATATTTT. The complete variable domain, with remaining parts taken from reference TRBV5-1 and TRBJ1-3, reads KAGVTQTPRYLIKTRGQQVTLSCSPISGHRSVSWYQQTPGQGLQFLFEYFSETQRNKGNFPGRFSGRQFSNSRSEMNVSTLELGDSALYLCASSPGYSGNTIYFGEGSWLTVV.

CDR3 nucleotides: TGTGCCAGTAGTTCCTTTGCGGGGGCCCCTAGCACAGATACGCAGTATTTT. Protein sequence: CASSSFAGAPSTDTQYF. V is TRBV19 and J is TRBJ2-3; TRBD2 is a possible D gene (7 bases). V was shortened by 5 bases and J by 0 bases, with 18 bases between the two germline ends. CDR1 is LNHDA and CDR2 is SQIVND in the germline V gene (reference sequence). The CDR3 is 17 residues long.

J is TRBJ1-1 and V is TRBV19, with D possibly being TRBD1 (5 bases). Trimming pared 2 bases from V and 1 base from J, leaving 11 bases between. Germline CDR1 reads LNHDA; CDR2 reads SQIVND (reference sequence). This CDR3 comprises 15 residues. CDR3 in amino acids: CASSITGPTNTEAFF. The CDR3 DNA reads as TGTGCCAGTAGTATAACAGGACCCACGAACACTGAAGCTTTCTTT.

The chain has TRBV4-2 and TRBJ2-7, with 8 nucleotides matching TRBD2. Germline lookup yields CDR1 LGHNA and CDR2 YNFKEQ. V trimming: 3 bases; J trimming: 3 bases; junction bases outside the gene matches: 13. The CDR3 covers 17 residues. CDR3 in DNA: TGTGCCAGCAGCCACCTGGAGTCCGGGACTAGAAGCTACGAGCAGTACTTC. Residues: CASSHLESGTRSYEQYF.

The CDR3 nucleotides read TGTGCCAGTAAAAGAGGGAGCTCTGGAAACACCATATATTTT. It yields the protein CASKRGSSGNTIYF. The chain carries TRBV19 and TRBJ1-3; D remains unclear. Trimming pared 7 bases from V and 0 bases from J, leaving 10 bases between. This CDR3 has 14 amino acids. Germline assignment: CDR1 LNHDA and CDR2 SQIVND (reference sequence).

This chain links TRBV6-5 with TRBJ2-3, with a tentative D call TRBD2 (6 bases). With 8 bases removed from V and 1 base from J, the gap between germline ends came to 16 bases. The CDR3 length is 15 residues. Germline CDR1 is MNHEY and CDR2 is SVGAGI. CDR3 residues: CASGLGGRGTDTQYF. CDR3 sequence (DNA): TGTGCCAGCGGCTTGGGGGGAAGAGGCACAGATACGCAGTATTTT.

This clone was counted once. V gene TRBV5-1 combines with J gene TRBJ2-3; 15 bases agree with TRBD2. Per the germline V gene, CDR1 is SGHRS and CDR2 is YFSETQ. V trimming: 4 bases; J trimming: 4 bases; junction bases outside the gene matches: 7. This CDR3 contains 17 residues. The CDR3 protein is CASSARTSGRVADTQYF. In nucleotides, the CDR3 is TGCGCCAGCAGCGCCCGGACTAGCGGGAGGGTGGCAGATACGCAGTATTTT.

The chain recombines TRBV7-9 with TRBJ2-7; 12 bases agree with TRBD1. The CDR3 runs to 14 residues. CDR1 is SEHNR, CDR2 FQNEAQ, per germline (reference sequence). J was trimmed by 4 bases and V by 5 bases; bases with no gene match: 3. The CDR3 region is CASSRDRGPYEQYF. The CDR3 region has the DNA TGTGCCAGCAGCAGGGACAGGGGGCCTTACGAGCAGTACTTC.

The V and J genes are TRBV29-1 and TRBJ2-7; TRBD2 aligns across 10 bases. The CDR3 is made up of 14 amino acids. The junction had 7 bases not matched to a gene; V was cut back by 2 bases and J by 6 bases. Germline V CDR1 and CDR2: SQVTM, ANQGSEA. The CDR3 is CSVETVAGGREQYF. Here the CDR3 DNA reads TGCAGCGTTGAAACGGTAGCGGGAGGTCGCGAGCAGTACTTC.